A selection of T cell receptor beta chains follows, all from one sample in a study of PD-1 blockade in classical Hodgkin lymphoma. Sequenced by immunoSEQ multiplex PCR; TCRdb stores in-frame clones only, minus some. The sample carries about 27,000 clones, approximately 85% recorded once. The source was CD4+ T cells from blood, collected before the fourth cycle of nivolumab. The receptors shown here come from a human donor with classical Hodgkin lymphoma. Each CDR3 is given with its conserved first and last residue. Fields, in order: D gene, J gene, V gene, clone size, CDR3 DNA, CDR3 protein. A D gene is named only where the DNA matches it firmly. Where a row states a size, it is once, few, many or the class of an expanded clone; other rows omit it.

.,TRBJ2-2,TRBV29-1,.,TGCAGCGGGAAGAACACCGGGGAGCTGTTTTTT,CSGKNTGELFF
TRBD2,TRBJ2-7,TRBV6-1,.,TGTGCCAGCAAGGAGCGGGAGGTCTCCTACGAGCAGTACTTC,CASKEREVSYEQYF
TRBD2,TRBJ2-1,TRBV11-2,.,TGTGCCAGCAGACTAGCGGGAGGGGGAAAGACTTCTGAGCAGTTCTTC,CASRLAGGGKTSEQFF
TRBD1,TRBJ2-2,TRBV5-3,.,TGTGCCAGAAGCTTGTCTCCCATTGCCCCGCGGGACAGGGGAGCGAACACCGGGGAGCTGTTTTTT,CARSLSPIAPRDRGANTGELFF
.,TRBJ2-7,TRBV5-1,.,TGCGCCAGCAGCTTGGGACAGGACGAGCAGTACTTC,CASSLGQDEQYF
TRBD1,TRBJ1-2,TRBV7-2,.,TGTGCCAGCAGCTCCGGACAGGGGGTCGGCTACACCTTC,CASSSGQGVGYTF
.,TRBJ2-1,TRBV18,.,TGTGCCAGCTCACCACGGTGGGTACTACCAGGTAATGAGCAGTTCTTC,CASSPRWVLPGNEQFF
.,TRBJ1-4,TRBV27,.,TGTGCCAGCAGAAACAGGCGTTCTGATGAAAAACTGTTTTTT,CASRNRRSDEKLFF
.,TRBJ2-5,TRBV5-6,.,TGTGCCAGCAGCTTGAAATTTGGGGGACCGCAAGAGACCCAGTACTTC,CASSLKFGGPQETQYF
TRBD1,TRBJ1-3,TRBV7-9,.,TGTGCCAGCAGCTTAACAGGGGGCGGAAACACCATATATTTT,CASSLTGGGNTIYF
TRBD1,TRBJ1-3,TRBV5-1,.,TGCGCCAGCAGCTCGAATGCAGGGGGCTCTGGAAACACCATATATTTT,CASSSNAGGSGNTIYF
.,TRBJ1-3,TRBV7-2,.,TGTGCCAGCAGCTTCTCGCCTGAGAGAAACACCATATATTTT,CASSFSPERNTIYF
.,TRBJ1-2,TRBV28,.,TGTGCCAGCAGACAGGTCTATGGCTACACCTTC,CASRQVYGYTF
.,TRBJ2-1,TRBV5-1,.,TGCGCCAGCAGCTTGGGCGTCAATGAGCAGTTCTTC,CASSLGVNEQFF
TRBD2,TRBJ2-1,TRBV5-1,.,TGCGCCAGCAGCCTGGCTAGCGGTAACAATGAGCAGTTCTTC,CASSLASGNNEQFF
.,TRBJ2-3,TRBV18,.,TGTGCCAGCTCACCAGTCGGGGTCACAGATACGCAGTATTTT,CASSPVGVTDTQYF
.,TRBJ2-5,TRBV2,.,TGTGCCAGCACGGGGGATGTAAAGACCCAGTACTTC,CASTGDVKTQYF
TRBD1,TRBJ1-5,TRBV19,.,TGTGCCAGTAGTATGGCGGACAGGGGGTTAGGCAATCAGCCCCAGCATTTT,CASSMADRGLGNQPQHF
.,TRBJ1-2,TRBV18,.,TGTGCCAGCTCACCTGGTACAGGTAACTATGGCTACACCTTC,CASSPGTGNYGYTF
.,TRBJ2-2,TRBV7-2,.,TGTGCCAGCAGCCCAATGGGCTACAGCGGGAACACCGGGGAGCTGTTTTTT,CASSPMGYSGNTGELFF
.,TRBJ1-1,TRBV19,.,TGTGCCAGTAGTACTCTCGGCGACAACACTGAAGCTTTCTTT,CASSTLGDNTEAFF
.,TRBJ2-2,TRBV5-6,.,TGTGCCAGCAGCTTAGGGGCCTACACCGGGGAGCTGTTTTTT,CASSLGAYTGELFF
.,TRBJ1-3,TRBV2,few,TGTGCCAGCAGTATTGGACAGAGCTCTGGAAACACCATATATTTT,CASSIGQSSGNTIYF
.,TRBJ1-1,TRBV7-9,.,TGTGCCAGCAGCTTACAGGGAGCCATGAACACTGAAGCTTTCTTT,CASSLQGAMNTEAFF
.,TRBJ1-1,TRBV2,.,TGTGCCAGCAGGTCTGAACCGAACACTGAAGCTTTCTTT,CASRSEPNTEAFF
.,TRBJ2-3,TRBV2,few,TGTGCCAGCAGTGCAGACAGAGACTTTCCGCCCGATACGCAGTATTTT,CASSADRDFPPDTQYF
.,TRBJ2-1,TRBV21-1,.,TGTGCCAGCAGCAAAGGGCGGGAGGGGGTTTGGTACAATGAGCAGTTCTTC,CASSKGREGVWYNEQFF
TRBD1,TRBJ1-1,TRBV5-5,.,TGTGCCAGCAGCTTGAGATTGGGTTACAGGGGGAACACTGAAGCTTTCTTT,CASSLRLGYRGNTEAFF
TRBD1,TRBJ1-2,TRBV7-2,few,TGTGCCAGCAGCTTCGCGGACAGGGGCTATGGCTACACCTTC,CASSFADRGYGYTF
TRBD1,TRBJ1-2,TRBV6-5,few,TGTGCCAGCGGACAGGAATATGGCTACACCTTC,CASGQEYGYTF
.,TRBJ2-7,TRBV4-1,.,TGCGCCAGCAGCCAAGAGGGACAGCGGGGGCAGTACTTC,CASSQEGQRGQYF
TRBD1,TRBJ2-5,TRBV5-1,.,TGCGCCAGCACACGGGACAGGGATCGGCAAGAGACCCAGTACTTC,CASTRDRDRQETQYF
.,TRBJ2-3,TRBV10-1,.,TGCGCCAGCAGTGCATCAGCAGGGGCCGCCACAGATACGCAGTATTTT,CASSASAGAATDTQYF